One and the same sample provided the 30 T cell receptor beta chains below, sequenced in a study of cytomegalovirus exposure and HLA in healthy donors. The PCR made use of 60 Vbeta and 13 Jbeta primers. This table comes from immunoSEQ multiplex PCR, and its TCRdb copy is limited to in-frame clones, with some not included. There are over 30,000 clones in the sample; about 79% occur only once, and around 3.6% lies in the top ten. Sequencing input: PBMCs. The receptors derive from a woman between 18 and 29 years old in good health and CMV-seronegative.

The V and J genes are TRBV9 and TRBJ1-1, with D perhaps matching TRBD1 (6 bases). The CDR3 runs 11 residues. Trimming took off 3 bases at V and 7 bases at J, with 7 bases between the two ends. Germline V gives CDR1 SGDLS, CDR2 YYNGEE. Here the CDR3 DNA reads TGTGCCAGCAGCGCGGACAGTGAAGCTTTCTTT. Encoded protein: CASSADSEAFF.

The V gene is TRBV13, the J gene TRBJ2-3; 11 bases line up with TRBD2. The V gene's germline CDR1 is PRHDT and CDR2 FYEKMQ (reference sequence). The CDR3 has 15 amino acids. V shed 4 bases and J 5 bases; nucleotides not matched to a gene: 5. DNA for the CDR3: TGTGCCAGCAGCTCGGGACTAGCGGAGGGAGATACGCAGTATTTT. Residues: CASSSGLAEGDTQYF.

V usage is TRBV4-1 and J usage is TRBJ1-2; 8 positions match TRBD1. This CDR3 is 13 amino acids long. V shed 6 bases and J 8 bases; nucleotides not matched to a gene: 8. Germline CDR1 MGHRA, CDR2 YSYEKL. CDR3 DNA sequence: TGCGCCAGCAGGGCGGGACAGGCCCAGGGCTACACCTTC. It specifies CASRAGQAQGYTF.

The rearrangement joins TRBV10-3 to TRBJ2-3; D gene ambiguous. Germline lookup yields CDR1 ENHRY and CDR2 SYGVKD. The CDR3 sequence is 14 residues long. Trimming stripped 8 bases from V and 0 bases from J, with 12 bases between. The CDR3 loop is CAIFDHGSTDTQYF. DNA of the CDR3: TGTGCCATCTTTGACCACGGGAGCACAGATACGCAGTATTTT.

This chain joins TRBV7-9 and TRBJ2-1; tentatively, D is TRBD2 (6 bases). Germline CDR1 and CDR2: SEHNR and FQNEAQ (reference sequence). V was clipped by 11 bases and J by 3 bases, with 14 bases between them. The CDR3 extends over 13 amino acids. CDR3 protein: CASRDFGYNEQFF. DNA for the CDR3: TGTGCCTCCCGGGACTTCGGCTACAATGAGCAGTTCTTC.

The chain carries TRBV27 and TRBJ2-2; the D is unclear. This CDR3 spans 14 amino acids. Trimming shortened V by 5 bases and J by 9 bases, and 16 bases separated the two germline ends. The germline CDR1 and CDR2 sequences are MNHEY and SMNVEV (reference sequence). For the CDR3, the DNA is TGTGCCAGCAGTCTCGCGCAATCCGTGAGGGAGCTGTTTTTT. Translating it yields CASSLAQSVRELFF.

V usage is TRBV7-2 and J usage is TRBJ2-1; 8 bases are shared with TRBD1. The CDR3 is made up of 14 amino acids. CDR1 is SGHTA and CDR2 is FQGNSA in the germline V gene. The ends lost 4 bases at V and 5 bases at J; junction bases unmatched: 4. This CDR3 is CASSWNRGNNEQFF. Written as DNA, the CDR3 is TGTGCCAGCAGCTGGAACAGGGGGAACAATGAGCAGTTCTTC.

The rearrangement joins TRBV7-6 to TRBJ2-7; 10 bases align to TRBD2. Trimming cost V 5 bases and J 1 base; bases outside gene matches: 8. Germline assignment: CDR1 SGHVS and CDR2 FNYEAQ. The CDR3 consists of 16 residues. The DNA for the CDR3 is TGTGCCAGCAGCCCTGTTAGCGGGAGGAGTTCCTACGAGCAGTACTTC. This translates into CASSPVSGRSSYEQYF.

The J gene is TRBJ1-1, the V gene TRBV27; TRBD1 matches at 12 bases. The length of the CDR3 is 16 residues. Germline trimming cut 5 bases from V and 5 bases from J; bases unmatched to any gene: 9. Germline CDR1 and CDR2: MNHEY and SMNVEV (reference sequence). CDR3 sequence reads: CASSIYRDRGLTEAFF. CDR3 nucleotide sequence: TGTGCCAGCAGTATCTACCGGGACAGGGGGCTTACTGAAGCTTTCTTT.

This chain links TRBV27 with TRBJ2-7; 9 positions match TRBD2. There are 15 residues in the CDR3. Germline lookup yields CDR1 MNHEY and CDR2 SMNVEV (reference sequence). The V segment lost 7 bases and the J segment 4 bases; nucleotides outside the gene matches: 11. The CDR3 protein is CASTLSGAGGYEQYF. DNA of the CDR3: TGTGCCAGCACCCTTTCGGGGGCGGGAGGGTACGAGCAGTACTTC.

The chain combines TRBV6-4 with TRBJ2-3, with 11 bases identical to TRBD2. J was trimmed by 2 bases and V by 4 bases; bases with no gene match: 2. Germline loops: CDR1 MRHNA, CDR2 SNTAGT. The CDR3 is 15 amino acids. CDR3 nucleotide sequence: TGTGCCAGCAGTGTAGCGGGGGGGACCACAGATACGCAGTATTTT. Translating it yields CASSVAGGTTDTQYF.

The chain is built from TRBV6-6 and TRBJ1-1; 7 positions match TRBD1. The CDR3 spans 13 residues. CDR1 and CDR2 (germline): MNHNY, SVGAGI (reference sequence). Trimming cost V 7 bases and J 3 bases; bases outside gene matches: 5. CDR3 nucleotides: TGTGCCAGCAATCGACAGGGACACACTGAAGCTTTCTTT. As protein: CASNRQGHTEAFF.

CDR3 DNA: TGTGCCAGCTCAACAACCCCCACAGATACGCAGTATTTT. Protein product: CASSTTPTDTQYF. The rearrangement links TRBV18 to TRBJ2-3; D ambiguous. CDR1 is KGHSH and CDR2 is LQKENI in the germline V gene. V was trimmed by 5 bases and J by 2 bases, leaving 8 bases between them. The CDR3 totals 13 residues.

The rearrangement uses TRBV19 and TRBJ1-1; 7 positions match TRBD1. The CDR3 totals 13 residues. V was clipped by 4 bases and J by 5 bases; unmatched bases: 4. Germline V gives CDR1 LNHDA, CDR2 SQIVND (reference sequence). The CDR3 DNA is TGTGCCAGTAGTAAGGCAGGGGGGACTGAAGCTTTCTTT. This gives the protein CASSKAGGTEAFF.

The chain employs TRBV2 and TRBJ2-5; 11 bases fit TRBD2. The end of the DNA aligns better with TRBJ2-7, so the J call may be wrong. The CDR3 length is 18 residues. CDR1 is SNHLY and CDR2 is FYNNEI in the germline V gene. The CDR3: CASSEFVGRGLAAREQYF. The CDR3 DNA sequence: TGTGCCAGCAGTGAATTTGTCGGGAGGGGACTAGCGGCTCGCGAGCAGTACTTC.

The V and J genes are TRBV4-3 and TRBJ2-1; TRBD1 matches 9 bases. CDR3 length equals 17 residues. The germline gives CDR1 LGHNA, CDR2 YSLEER. V trimming: 1 base; J trimming: 7 bases; junction bases outside the gene matches: 11. CDR3 nucleotides: TGCGCCAGCAGCCAAGGCTCTCCGGGACAGGGCGGGAATGAGCAGTTCTTC. Its protein product is CASSQGSPGQGGNEQFF.

On this clone: The junction departs from the called germline gene at one end, perhaps through a read error. The chain couples TRBV7-9 to TRBJ2-1; TRBD2 is a possible D gene (6 bases). This CDR3 is built from 15 residues. The germline V gene has CDR1 SEHNR and CDR2 FQNEAQ (reference sequence). CDR3 loop: CSSKKGLAESNEQFF. The CDR3 DNA is TGTTCCAGCAAAAAGGGGTTAGCGGAATCGAATGAGCAGTTCTTC.

This clone was observed a few times. The rearrangement joins TRBV19 to TRBJ2-2; D ambiguous. The CDR3 runs 12 residues. Looked up from germline, CDR1 is LNHDA and CDR2 is SQIVND (reference sequence). V lost 2 bases, J lost 6 bases, and 4 bases lay in between. The CDR3 nucleotides are TGTGCCAGTAGTATAATCGCCGGGGAGCTGTTTTTT. It translates to CASSIIAGELFF.

The chain is built from TRBV7-2 and TRBJ1-1; a possible D gene is TRBD1 (6 bases). In germline, CDR1 is SGHTA, CDR2 FQGNSA. Trimming removed 5 bases from V and 3 bases from J, with 10 bases in between. CDR3 length: 13 residues. The CDR3 region is CASSRRQDTEAFF. The CDR3 DNA follows: TGTGCCAGCAGCCGAAGACAGGACACTGAAGCTTTCTTT.

In this sample, this clone turned up once. CDR3: CASSGTGDTGELFF. The DNA for the CDR3 is TGTGCCAGCAGTGGGACAGGGGATACCGGGGAGCTGTTTTTT. The chain uses TRBV28 and TRBJ2-2; 10 nucleotides align to TRBD1. The CDR3 is 14 residues long. V lost 5 bases and J lost 5; bases outside the gene matches: 2. CDR1 is MDHEN and CDR2 is SYDVKM in the germline V gene.

The table lists this clone with a few counts. The V call is TRBV6-5, the J call TRBJ1-3; perhaps TRBD1 as D (5 bases). This CDR3 comprises 16 residues. Germline V lookup: CDR1 MNHEY, CDR2 SVGAGI. Trimming left V 2 bases short and J 2 bases short, with 13 bases between. The CDR3 bases are TGTGCCAGCAGTTACCGACAGAACACTCCTGGAAACACCATATATTTT. Translation gives CASSYRQNTPGNTIYF.

The chain joins TRBV2 to TRBJ2-1, with 8 bases aligning to TRBD2. The CDR3 is 15 amino acids. J lost 10 bases, V lost 7 bases, and 15 bases had no gene match. Germline-derived CDR1 and CDR2 are SNHLY and FYNNEI. The DNA of the CDR3 is TGTGCCAGCAAGGCGTCAGGAAGCGGGAGAGGCGAGCAGTTCTTC. Its translation is CASKASGSGRGEQFF.

The chain joins TRBV7-2 to TRBJ2-1; 15 bases fit TRBD2. The J segment lost 0 bases and the V segment lost 5 bases, leaving 5 bases of the junction unmatched. This CDR3 contains 18 residues. CDR1 is SGHTA, CDR2 FQGNSA, per germline. This CDR3 reads CASSIGLAGGSSYNEQFF. The DNA of the CDR3 is TGTGCCAGCAGCATAGGACTAGCGGGGGGGAGCTCCTACAATGAGCAGTTCTTC.

The CDR3 DNA reads TGTGCCAGCAGTACAACCAACTATGGCTACACCTTC. Residues: CASSTTNYGYTF. The rearrangement links TRBV28 to TRBJ1-2; D unclear. Germline lookup yields CDR1 MDHEN and CDR2 SYDVKM. The length of the CDR3 is 12 residues. Between the trimmed V and J ends, which lost 5 bases and 2 bases, there was a span of 6 bases.

This chain connects TRBV7-9 to TRBJ2-3; tentative D call: TRBD1 (5 bases). Germline V CDR1 and CDR2: SEHNR, FQNEAQ (reference sequence). Trimming took off 2 bases at V and 6 bases at J, with 12 bases between the two ends. The CDR3 totals 14 residues. CDR3 amino acids: CASSLSTSGDTQYF. The DNA for the CDR3 is TGTGCCAGCAGCTTAAGCACCTCAGGGGATACGCAGTATTTT. Filled out from reference TRBV7-9 and TRBJ2-3, the complete variable domain reads DTGVSQNPRHKITKRGQNVTFRCDPISEHNRLYWYRQTLGQGPEFLTYFQNEAQLEKSRLLSDRFSAERPKGSFSTLEIQRTEQGDSAMYLCASSLSTSGDTQYFGPGTRLTVL.

This rearrangement joins TRBV11-2 to TRBJ1-1; 7 bases agree with TRBD1. CDR3 length equals 16 residues. Trimming at V came to 5 bases and at J to 0 bases, leaving 9 bases not matched to a gene. Germline V gene data show CDR1 as SGHAT and CDR2 as FQNNGV. Here the CDR3 DNA reads TGTGCCAGCAGCCCTGGGACAGAATTAATGAACACTGAAGCTTTCTTT. Residues: CASSPGTELMNTEAFF.

This chain connects TRBV7-9 to TRBJ1-2; the match to TRBD1 covers 7 bases. CDR1 is SEHNR and CDR2 is FQNEAQ in the germline V gene (reference sequence). The J segment lost 6 bases and the V segment lost 2 bases, leaving 6 bases of the junction unmatched. This CDR3 region has 14 residues. The CDR3 is CASSLQGGSDGYTF. The CDR3 bases are TGTGCCAGCAGCTTACAGGGGGGCTCGGATGGCTACACCTTC. The full variable domain, with the rest looked up from reference TRBV7-9 and TRBJ1-2, is DTGVSQNPRHKITKRGQNVTFRCDPISEHNRLYWYRQTLGQGPEFLTYFQNEAQLEKSRLLSDRFSAERPKGSFSTLEIQRTEQGDSAMYLCASSLQGGSDGYTFGSGTRLTVV.

The chain joins TRBV9 to TRBJ2-6, with TRBD2 as a possible D gene (6 bases). V gave up 3 bases and J gave up 2 bases, with 9 bases separating them. CDR3 length: 15 amino acids. The germline gives CDR1 SGDLS, CDR2 YYNGEE. CDR3 nucleotides: TGTGCCAGCAGCGCTGGGGGGACTGGGGCCAACGTCCTGACTTTC. Its translation is CASSAGGTGANVLTF.

This clone came up once. The chain employs TRBV5-1 and TRBJ2-7; tentatively, D is TRBD2 (5 bases). This CDR3 is built from 14 residues. V lost 0 bases to trimming and J lost 1 base, with 8 bases between them. CDR1 and CDR2 (germline): SGHRS, YFSETQ. The CDR3: CASSLGAESYEQYF. In DNA, the CDR3 is TGCGCCAGCAGCTTGGGAGCGGAGTCCTACGAGCAGTACTTC.

The gene calls are TRBV5-6 and TRBJ2-7; 7 bases match TRBD1. Germline V gives CDR1 SGHDT, CDR2 YYEEEE. CDR3 size: 15 residues. V lost 2 bases and J lost 5; bases outside the gene matches: 10. In DNA form, the CDR3 reads TGTGCCAGCAGCTTAGGTGAGACAGGGAGACACGAGCAGTACTTC. Protein sequence: CASSLGETGRHEQYF.